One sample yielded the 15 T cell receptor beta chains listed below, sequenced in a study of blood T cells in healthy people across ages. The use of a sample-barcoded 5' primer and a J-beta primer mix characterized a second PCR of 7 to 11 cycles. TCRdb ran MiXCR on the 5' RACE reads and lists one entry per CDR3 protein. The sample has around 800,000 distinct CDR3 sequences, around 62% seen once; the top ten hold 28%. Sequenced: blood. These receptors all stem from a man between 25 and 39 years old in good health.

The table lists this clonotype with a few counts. In DNA, the CDR3 is TGCAGTGTACGGACTAGCGGGGGGCGGGAGACCCAGTACTTC. Translation gives CSVRTSGGRETQYF. The V and J genes are TRBV20-1 and TRBJ2-5; 14 bases line up with TRBD2. Germline CDR1 DFQATT, CDR2 SNEGSKA (reference sequence). The CDR3 spans 14 residues. The V segment lost 7 bases and the J segment 5 bases; nucleotides outside the gene matches: 6.

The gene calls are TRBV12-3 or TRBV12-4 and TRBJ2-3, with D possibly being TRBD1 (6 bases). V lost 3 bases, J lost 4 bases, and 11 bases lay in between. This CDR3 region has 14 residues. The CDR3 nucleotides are TGTGCCAGCAGTTTCCAGGCAGGGGCAGATACGCAGTATTTT. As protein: CASSFQAGADTQYF.

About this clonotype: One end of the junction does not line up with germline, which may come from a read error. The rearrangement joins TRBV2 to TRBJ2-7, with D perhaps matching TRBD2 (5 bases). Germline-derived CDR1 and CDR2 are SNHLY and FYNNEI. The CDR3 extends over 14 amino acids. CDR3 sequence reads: CASREEENSYVQYF. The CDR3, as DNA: TGTGCCAGCAGGGAGGAAGAGAACTCCTACGTGCAGTACTTC.

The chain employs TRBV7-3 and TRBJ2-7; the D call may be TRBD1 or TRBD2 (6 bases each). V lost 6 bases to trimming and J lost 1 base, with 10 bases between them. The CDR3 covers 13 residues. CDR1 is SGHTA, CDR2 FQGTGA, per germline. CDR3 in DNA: TGTGCCAGCAGGAGGGGGGATTCCTACGAGCAGTACTTC. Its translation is CASRRGDSYEQYF.

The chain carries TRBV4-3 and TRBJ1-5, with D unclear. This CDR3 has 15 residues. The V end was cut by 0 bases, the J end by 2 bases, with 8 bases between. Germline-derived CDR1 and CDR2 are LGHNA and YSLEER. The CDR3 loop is CASSQDLQGNQPQHF. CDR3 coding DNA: TGCGCCAGCAGCCAAGATCTTCAAGGCAATCAGCCCCAGCATTTT.

The CDR3 sequence is CASSQEVKYNEQFF. Here the CDR3 DNA reads TGTGCCAGCAGCCAAGAGGTTAAGTACAATGAGCAGTTCTTC. The chain couples TRBV3-1 to TRBJ2-1, with D uncertain. The germline V gene has CDR1 LGHDT and CDR2 YNNKEL (reference sequence). CDR3 size: 14 residues. Trimming removed 0 bases at V and 4 bases at J, with 7 bases between.

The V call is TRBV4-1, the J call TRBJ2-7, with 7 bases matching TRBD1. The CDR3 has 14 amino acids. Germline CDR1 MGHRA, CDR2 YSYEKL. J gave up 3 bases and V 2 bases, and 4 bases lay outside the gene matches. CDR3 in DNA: TGCGCCAGCAGCCAAAATCAGGGGGACTACGAGCAGTACTTC. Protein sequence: CASSQNQGDYEQYF.

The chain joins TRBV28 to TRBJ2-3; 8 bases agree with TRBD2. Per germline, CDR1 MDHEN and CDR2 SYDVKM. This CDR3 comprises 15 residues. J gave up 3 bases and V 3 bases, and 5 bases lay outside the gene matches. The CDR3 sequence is CASSLASGWTDTQYF. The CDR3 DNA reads TGTGCCAGCAGTTTGGCTAGCGGGTGGACAGATACGCAGTATTTT.

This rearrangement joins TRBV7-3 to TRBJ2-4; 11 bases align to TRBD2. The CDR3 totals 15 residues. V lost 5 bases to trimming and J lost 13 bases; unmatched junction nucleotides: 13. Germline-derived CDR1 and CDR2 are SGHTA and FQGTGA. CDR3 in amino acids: CASSPGSSGGTKQYF. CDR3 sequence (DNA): TGTGCCAGCAGCCCAGGATCTAGCGGGGGGACTAAGCAGTACTTC.

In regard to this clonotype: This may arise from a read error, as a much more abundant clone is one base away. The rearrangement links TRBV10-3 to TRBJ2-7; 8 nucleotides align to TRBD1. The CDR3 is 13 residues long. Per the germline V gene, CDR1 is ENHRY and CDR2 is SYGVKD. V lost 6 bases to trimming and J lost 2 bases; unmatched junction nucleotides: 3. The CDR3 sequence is CAISPGQAYEQYF. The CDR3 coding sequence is TGTGCCATCAGCCCGGGACAGGCCTACGAGCAGTACTTC.

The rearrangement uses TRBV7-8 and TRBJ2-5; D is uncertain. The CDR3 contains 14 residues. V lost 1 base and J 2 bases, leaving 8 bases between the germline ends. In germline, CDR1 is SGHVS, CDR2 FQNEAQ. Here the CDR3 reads CASSLGALQETQYF. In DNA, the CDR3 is TGTGCCAGCAGCTTAGGAGCCCTACAAGAGACCCAGTACTTC.

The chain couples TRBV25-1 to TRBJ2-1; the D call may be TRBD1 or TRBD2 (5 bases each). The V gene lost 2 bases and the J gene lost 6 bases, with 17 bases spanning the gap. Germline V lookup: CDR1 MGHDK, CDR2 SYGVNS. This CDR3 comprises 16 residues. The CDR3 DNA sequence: TGTGCCAGCAGTGAACCCTCCCCGGGGACGGGCAATGAGCAGTTCTTC. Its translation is CASSEPSPGTGNEQFF.

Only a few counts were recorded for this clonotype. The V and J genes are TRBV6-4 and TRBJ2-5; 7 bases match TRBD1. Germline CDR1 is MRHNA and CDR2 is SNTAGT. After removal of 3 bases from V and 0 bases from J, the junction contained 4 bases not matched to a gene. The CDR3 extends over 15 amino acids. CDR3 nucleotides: TGTGCCAGCAGTGAGGGAACAGGGGACCAAGAGACCCAGTACTTC. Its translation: CASSEGTGDQETQYF.

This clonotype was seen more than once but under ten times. The CDR3 DNA sequence: TGCAGCGTTTCCCGGGACAGTAGCACTGAAGCTTTCTTT. Translation: CSVSRDSSTEAFF. V usage is TRBV29-1 and J usage is TRBJ1-1; 7 bases match TRBD1. Germline assignment: CDR1 SQVTM and CDR2 ANQGSEA. This CDR3 is built from 13 residues. V trimming: 5 bases; J trimming: 4 bases; junction bases outside the gene matches: 7. The full variable domain, its missing parts supplied by reference TRBV29-1 and TRBJ1-1, is SAVISQKPSRDICQRGTSLTIQCQVDSQVTMMFWYRQQPGQSLTLIATANQGSEATYESGFVIDKFPISRPNLTFSTLTVSNMSPEDSSIYLCSVSRDSSTEAFFGQGTRLTVV.

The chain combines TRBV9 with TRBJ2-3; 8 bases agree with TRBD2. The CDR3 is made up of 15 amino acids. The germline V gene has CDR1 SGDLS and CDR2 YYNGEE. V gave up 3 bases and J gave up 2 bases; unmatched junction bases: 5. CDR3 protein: CASSGGGGNTDTQYF. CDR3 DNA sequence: TGTGCCAGCAGCGGTGGCGGGGGGAACACAGATACGCAGTATTTT. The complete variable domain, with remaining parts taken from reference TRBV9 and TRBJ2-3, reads DSGVTQTPKHLITATGQRVTLRCSPRSGDLSVYWYQQSLDQGLQFLIQYYNGEERAKGNILERFSAQQFPDLHSELNLSSLELGDSALYFCASSGGGGNTDTQYFGPGTRLTVL.